The T cell receptor beta chain under discussion was sequenced for a study of T cell repertoires in cytomegalovirus infection. Turning to the study itself: Indications came from public TCR beta signatures; they pointed to CMV infection and to a matching HLA type. Findings and limits, study-wide: There were HLA-C-restricted CMV-specific TCR beta clonotypes dominating the ex vivo response. Summed frequency of shared TCR beta families picked out CMV carriers who also had the relevant HLA.

V gave up 4 bases and J gave up 4 bases; unmatched junction bases: 4. CDR1 is SGHRS, CDR2 YFSETQ, per germline. This CDR3 is built from 15 residues. TCRdb redid the calling of the reads with MiXCR, one entry per CDR3 protein. The table has hundreds of thousands of distinct CDR3 sequences, roughly a quarter seen once. A remark on this clonotype: Its specificity is unknown.

The chain links TRBV5-1 to TRBJ2-2, with 10 nucleotides matching TRBD1. The sequence derives from a human donor in good health (CMV status not recorded). Some clones in this sample may be carry-over from other donors' samples. Sequenced: CD8+ T cells from PBMCs. CDR3 DNA: TGCGCCAGCAGCCACCGGACAGGGGGCACCGGGGAGCTGTTTTTT. Translation: CASSHRTGGTGELFF.